This T cell receptor (beta chain) was sequenced in a study of T cells after yellow fever vaccination. Study conclusions and caveats: Abundant clonotypes from the bulk population could contaminate FACS-sorted repertoires. Clones that expanded after primary vaccination mostly reappeared after the booster (96% CD4, 70% to 90% CD8).

This clonotype has more than one count but fewer than ten. What it binds is not known. The CDR3 consists of 14 residues. Germline V gene lookup returns CDR1 SEHNR and CDR2 FQNEAQ (reference sequence). Trimming shortened V by 5 bases and J by 0 bases, and 11 bases separated the two germline ends. TCRdb passed the 5' RACE reads through MiXCR, listing each CDR3 protein once. The table has some 320,000 distinct CDR3 sequences, about 4.5% seen once. The chain uses TRBV7-9 and TRBJ2-7; no firm D call. Sequenced material: PBMCs, taken 15 days after the yellow fever booster vaccination. The sequence was collected from a man aged 18 to 35 who received the YFV17D yellow fever vaccine. The CDR3 DNA follows: TGTGCCAGCAGCCTGGACGCGAACTCCTACGAGCAGTACGTC. It codes for CASSLDANSYEQYV.